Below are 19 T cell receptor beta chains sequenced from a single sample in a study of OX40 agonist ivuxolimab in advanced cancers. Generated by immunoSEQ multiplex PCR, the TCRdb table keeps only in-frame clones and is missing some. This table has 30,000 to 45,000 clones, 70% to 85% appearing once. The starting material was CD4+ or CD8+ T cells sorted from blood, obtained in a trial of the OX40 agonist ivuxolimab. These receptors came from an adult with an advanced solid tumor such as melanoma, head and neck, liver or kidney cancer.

The CDR3 nucleotides read TGTGCCATCCCAGGGGGGGGGAACTCTGGAAACACCATATATTTT. Its protein is CAIPGGGNSGNTIYF. The rearrangement links TRBV11-3 to TRBJ1-3; the match to TRBD1 covers 7 bases. The CDR3 consists of 15 residues. Trimming at V came to 10 bases and at J to 0 bases, leaving 9 bases not matched to a gene. The germline V gene encodes CDR1 SGHNT and CDR2 YENEEA.

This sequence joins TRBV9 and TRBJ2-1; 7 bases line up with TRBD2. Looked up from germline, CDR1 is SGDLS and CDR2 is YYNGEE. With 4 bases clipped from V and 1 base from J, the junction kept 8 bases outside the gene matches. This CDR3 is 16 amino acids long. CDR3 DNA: TGTGCCAGCAGCCCCACGGGGGGTGCATCCTACAATGAGCAGTTCTTC. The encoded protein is CASSPTGGASYNEQFF.

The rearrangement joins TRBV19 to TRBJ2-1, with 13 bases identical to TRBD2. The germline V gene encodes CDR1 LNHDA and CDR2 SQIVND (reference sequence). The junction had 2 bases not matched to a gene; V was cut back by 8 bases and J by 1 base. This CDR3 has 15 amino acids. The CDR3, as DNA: TGTGCCAGTGGGACTAGCGGGGTTTCCTACAATGAGCAGTTCTTC. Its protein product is CASGTSGVSYNEQFF.

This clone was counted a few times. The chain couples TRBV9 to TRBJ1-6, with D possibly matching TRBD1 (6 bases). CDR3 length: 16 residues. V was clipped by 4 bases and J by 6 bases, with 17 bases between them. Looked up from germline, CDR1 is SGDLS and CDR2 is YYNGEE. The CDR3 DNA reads TGTGCCAGCAGCCGGGCCTTGACAGGAGTTAATTCACCCCTCCACTTT. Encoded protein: CASSRALTGVNSPLHF.

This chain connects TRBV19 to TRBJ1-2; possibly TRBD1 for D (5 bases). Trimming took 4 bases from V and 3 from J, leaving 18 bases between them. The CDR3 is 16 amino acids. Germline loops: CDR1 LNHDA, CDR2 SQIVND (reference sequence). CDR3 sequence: CASSTTPRRGDYGYTF. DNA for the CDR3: TGTGCCAGTAGTACGACACCCCGACGGGGGGACTATGGCTACACCTTC.

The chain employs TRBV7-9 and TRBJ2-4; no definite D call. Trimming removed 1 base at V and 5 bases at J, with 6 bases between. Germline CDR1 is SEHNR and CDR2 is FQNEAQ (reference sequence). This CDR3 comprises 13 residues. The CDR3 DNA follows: TGTGCCAGCAGCTTAGGGCTCCAAAACATTCAGTACTTC. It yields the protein CASSLGLQNIQYF.

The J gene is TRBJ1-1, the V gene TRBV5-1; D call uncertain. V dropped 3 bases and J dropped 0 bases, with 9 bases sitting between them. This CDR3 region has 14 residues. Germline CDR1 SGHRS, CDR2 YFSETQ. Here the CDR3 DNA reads TGCGCCAGCAGCTATCCGGGGTTGAACACTGAAGCTTTCTTT. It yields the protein CASSYPGLNTEAFF.

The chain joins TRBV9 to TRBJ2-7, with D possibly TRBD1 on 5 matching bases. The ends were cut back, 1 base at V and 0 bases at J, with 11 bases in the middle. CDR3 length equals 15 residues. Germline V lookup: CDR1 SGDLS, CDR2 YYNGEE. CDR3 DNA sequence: TGTGCCAGCAGCGTAAGAGACAGCCTCTCCTACGAGCAGTACTTC. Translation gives CASSVRDSLSYEQYF.

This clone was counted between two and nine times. DNA for the CDR3: TGTGCCAGCTCACCCCCCAGGGCAGGGGAAGTGAGGGAGCAGTACTTC. Translated: CASSPPRAGEVREQYF. The chain carries TRBV18 and TRBJ2-7, with D tentatively TRBD1 (6 bases). V was shortened by 3 bases and J by 7 bases, with 22 bases between the two germline ends. The CDR3 is 16 residues long. Germline CDR1 reads KGHSH; CDR2 reads LQKENI.

The CDR3 sequence: CASNYGTGPYEQYF. The CDR3 nucleotides are TGTGCCAGCAATTACGGGACAGGACCCTACGAGCAGTACTTC. The chain joins TRBV6-1 to TRBJ2-7; 8 positions agree with TRBD1. In germline, CDR1 is MNHNS, CDR2 SASEGT. V dropped 7 bases and J dropped 2; count of bases not matched to a gene: 7. This CDR3 contains 14 residues.

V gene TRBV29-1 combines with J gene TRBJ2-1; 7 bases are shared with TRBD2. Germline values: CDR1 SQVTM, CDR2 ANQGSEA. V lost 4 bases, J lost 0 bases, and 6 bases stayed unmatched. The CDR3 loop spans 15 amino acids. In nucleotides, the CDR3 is TGCAGCGTTGGTTGGGGGGGAGACTCCTACAATGAGCAGTTCTTC. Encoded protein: CSVGWGGDSYNEQFF.

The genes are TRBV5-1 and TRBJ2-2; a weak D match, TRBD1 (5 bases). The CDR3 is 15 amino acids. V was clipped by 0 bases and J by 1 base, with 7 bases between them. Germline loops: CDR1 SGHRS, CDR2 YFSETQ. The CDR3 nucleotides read TGCGCCAGCAGCTTGGTACAGGAGAACACCGGGGAGCTGTTTTTT. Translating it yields CASSLVQENTGELFF.

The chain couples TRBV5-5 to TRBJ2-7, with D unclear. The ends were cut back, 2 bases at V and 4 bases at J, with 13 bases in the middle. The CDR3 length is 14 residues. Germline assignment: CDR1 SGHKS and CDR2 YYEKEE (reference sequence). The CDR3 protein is CASSFWGTSYEQYF. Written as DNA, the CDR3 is TGTGCCAGCAGCTTTTGGGGAACCTCTTACGAGCAGTACTTC. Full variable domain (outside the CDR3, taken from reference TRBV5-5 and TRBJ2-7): DAGVTQSPTHLIKTRGQQVTLRCSPISGHKSVSWYQQVLGQGPQFIFQYYEKEERGRGNFPDRFSARQFPNYSSELNVNALLLGDSALYLCASSFWGTSYEQYFGPGTRLTVT.

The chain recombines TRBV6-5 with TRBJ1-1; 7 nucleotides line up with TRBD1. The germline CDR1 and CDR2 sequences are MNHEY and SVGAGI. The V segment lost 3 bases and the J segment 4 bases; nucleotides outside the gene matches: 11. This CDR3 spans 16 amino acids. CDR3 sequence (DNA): TGTGCCAGCAGTTATCTAAAGACAGGGTCCGGCACTGAAGCTTTCTTT. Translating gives CASSYLKTGSGTEAFF.

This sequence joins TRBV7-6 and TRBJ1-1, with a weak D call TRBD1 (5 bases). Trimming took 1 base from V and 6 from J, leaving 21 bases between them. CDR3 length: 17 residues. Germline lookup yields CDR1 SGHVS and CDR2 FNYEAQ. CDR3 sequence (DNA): TGTGCCAGCAGCTTAGTTGTTGCGGGGGGTGTTAGAGCTGAAGCTTTCTTT. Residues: CASSLVVAGGVRAEAFF.

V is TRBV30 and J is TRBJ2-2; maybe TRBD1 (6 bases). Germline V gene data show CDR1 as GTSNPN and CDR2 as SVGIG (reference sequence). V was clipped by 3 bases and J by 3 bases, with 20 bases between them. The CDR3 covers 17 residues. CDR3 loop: CAWSHGAVGGDTGELFF. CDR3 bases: TGTGCCTGGAGCCACGGGGCGGTAGGGGGAGACACCGGGGAGCTGTTTTTT. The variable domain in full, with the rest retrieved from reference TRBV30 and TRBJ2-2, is SQTIHQWPATLVQPVGSPLSLECTVEGTSNPNLYWYRQAAGRGLQLLFYSVGIGQISSEVPQNLSASRPQDRQFILSSKKLLLSDSGFYLCAWSHGAVGGDTGELFFGEGSRLTVL.

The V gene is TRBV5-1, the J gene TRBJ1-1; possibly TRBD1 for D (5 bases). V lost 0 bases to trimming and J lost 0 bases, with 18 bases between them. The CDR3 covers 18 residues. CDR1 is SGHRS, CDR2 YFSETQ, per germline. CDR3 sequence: CASSLALGQGRMNTEAFF. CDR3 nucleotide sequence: TGCGCCAGCAGCTTGGCCCTAGGGCAGGGACGCATGAACACTGAAGCTTTCTTT.

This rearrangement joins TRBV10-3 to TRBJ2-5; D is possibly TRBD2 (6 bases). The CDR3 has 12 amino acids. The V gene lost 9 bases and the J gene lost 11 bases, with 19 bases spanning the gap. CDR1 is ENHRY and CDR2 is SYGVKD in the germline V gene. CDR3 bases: TGTGCCATTCGGGACTCTCCGGGAGAGCAGTACTTC. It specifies CAIRDSPGEQYF.

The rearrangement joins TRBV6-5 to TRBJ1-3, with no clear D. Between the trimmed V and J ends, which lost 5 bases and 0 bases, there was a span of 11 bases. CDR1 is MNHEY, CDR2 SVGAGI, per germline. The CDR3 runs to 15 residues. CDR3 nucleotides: TGTGCCAGCAGTCCCAGTCGGGGCTCTGGAAACACCATATATTTT. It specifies CASSPSRGSGNTIYF.